This T cell receptor beta chain was obtained from a study of blood T cell repertoires in COVID-19. Study-wide background: The cDNA or gDNA used as material had been derived from T cells, B-cell-depleted T cells, or PBMCs.

Assay: immunoSEQ multiplex PCR; the TCRdb copy retains only in-frame clones and omits some. The sample has just under 150,000 clones, roughly 87% seen once; the top ten hold around 0.91%. The CDR3 loop spans 13 amino acids. Trimming removed 3 bases at V and 8 bases at J, with 11 bases between. Germline loops: CDR1 GTSNPN, CDR2 SVGIG (reference sequence). Source material: peripheral blood. The TCR originated in a woman in her forties or fifties with acute or convalescent COVID-19. The chain joins TRBV30 to TRBJ1-6; D might be TRBD1 (6 bases). In DNA, the CDR3 is TGTGCCTGGAGACAGGGTGGGGATTCACCCCTCCACTTT. Amino acids: CAWRQGGDSPLHF.